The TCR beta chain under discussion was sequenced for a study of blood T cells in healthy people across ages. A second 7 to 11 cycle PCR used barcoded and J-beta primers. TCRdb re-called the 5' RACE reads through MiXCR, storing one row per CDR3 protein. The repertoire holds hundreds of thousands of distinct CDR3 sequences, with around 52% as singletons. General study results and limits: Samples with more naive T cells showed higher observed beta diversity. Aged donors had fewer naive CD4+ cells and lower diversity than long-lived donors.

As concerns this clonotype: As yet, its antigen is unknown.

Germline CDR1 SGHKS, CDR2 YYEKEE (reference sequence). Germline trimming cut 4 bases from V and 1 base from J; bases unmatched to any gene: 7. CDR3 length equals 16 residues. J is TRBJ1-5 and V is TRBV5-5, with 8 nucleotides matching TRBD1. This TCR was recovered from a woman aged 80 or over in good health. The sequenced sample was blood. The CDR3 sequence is CASSQGTGGSNQPQHF. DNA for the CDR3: TGTGCCAGCAGCCAGGGGACAGGAGGGAGCAATCAGCCCCAGCATTTT. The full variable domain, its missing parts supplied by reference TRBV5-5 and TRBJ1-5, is DAGVTQSPTHLIKTRGQQVTLRCSPISGHKSVSWYQQVLGQGPQFIFQYYEKEERGRGNFPDRFSARQFPNYSSELNVNALLLGDSALYLCASSQGTGGSNQPQHFGDGTRLSIL.